This T cell receptor beta chain was obtained from a study of lymphopenia after photon versus proton radiotherapy. General study results and limits: Post-nadir diversity loss with photons came from oligoclonal expansion, particularly CD8+ Temra cells. Photon-treated patients lost naive T cells and TCR diversity; proton-treated stayed stable. A bigger post-nadir fall in TCR diversity correlated inversely with survival time in deceased patients. Better survival with proton therapy was suggested as possible, not demonstrated.

Details on this clone: Its antigen is not known.

Repertoires were generated with immunoSEQ multiplex PCR, while TCRdb's copy carries only in-frame clones and drops some. The sample holds approximately 12,000 clones, about 85% seen once. The material sequenced was peripheral blood, taken from a patient treated with photon-based radiotherapy. The sequence was collected from a man between 60 and 75 years old with pancreatic cancer.

The CDR3 loop is CASSPRGGSNQPQHF. CDR3 nucleotide sequence: TGTGCCAGCAGCCCCAGAGGAGGGAGCAATCAGCCCCAGCATTTT. The rearrangement uses TRBV7-9 and TRBJ1-5; D not certain. Trimming removed 5 bases from V and 1 base from J, with 12 bases in between. The CDR3 totals 15 residues. Germline CDR1 and CDR2: SEHNR and FQNEAQ (reference sequence).